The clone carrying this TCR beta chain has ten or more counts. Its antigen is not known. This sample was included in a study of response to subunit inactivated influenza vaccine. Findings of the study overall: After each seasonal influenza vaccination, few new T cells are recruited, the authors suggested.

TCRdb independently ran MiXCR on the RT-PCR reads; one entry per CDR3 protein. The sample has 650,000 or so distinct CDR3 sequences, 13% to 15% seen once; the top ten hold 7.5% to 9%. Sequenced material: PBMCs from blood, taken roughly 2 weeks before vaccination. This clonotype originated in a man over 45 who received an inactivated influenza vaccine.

CDR3 in amino acids: CSARAGSSYNEQFF. The CDR3, as DNA: TGCAGTGCTAGAGCCGGCAGCTCCTACAATGAGCAGTTCTTC. The chain recombines TRBV20-1 with TRBJ2-1, with D uncertain. V lost 1 base and J lost 0, with 7 bases in between. CDR3 length: 14 residues. Germline V gives CDR1 DFQATT, CDR2 SNEGSKA (reference sequence).